This T cell receptor (beta chain) was sequenced for a study of circulating CD8 cells and anti-PD-1 response in melanoma. Study overall: About 55% of the 13 melanoma patients received first-line anti-PD-1 therapy. Whole-study results and caveats: Only baseline and M1 samples entered the published repertoire comparisons. Subset repertoires were largely private at M1, with under 7% shared. Previously treated and treatment-naive patients were pooled together.

The germline gives CDR1 MGHRA, CDR2 YSYEKL. The CDR3 is made up of 16 amino acids. With V trimmed by 3 bases and J by 0 bases, 5 bases remained unmatched. Using approximately 15 ng of total RNA, TCR libraries were made with the QIAseq Immune Repertoire TCR panel. One entry per CDR3 protein results from TCRdb running MiXCR on the reads. The table includes more than 1,500 distinct CDR3 sequences, 9% to 9.5% detected once. By share, this clonotype ranks as medium-sized. Antigen: not known. Live CD3+CD8+TCRalphabeta+ cells were sorted into four subsets by PD-1 and/or TIGIT. This chain connects TRBV4-1 to TRBJ2-3, with 8 bases aligning to TRBD2. The receptor comes from a human donor with melanoma. The sample here was CD8+ T cells from PBMCs, taken at baseline or after one month of anti-PD-1 therapy (not recorded which). CDR3 DNA: TGCGCCAGCAGCCAGCCACTAGCGGCTAGCACAGATACGCAGTATTTT. Its protein product is CASSQPLAASTDTQYF.